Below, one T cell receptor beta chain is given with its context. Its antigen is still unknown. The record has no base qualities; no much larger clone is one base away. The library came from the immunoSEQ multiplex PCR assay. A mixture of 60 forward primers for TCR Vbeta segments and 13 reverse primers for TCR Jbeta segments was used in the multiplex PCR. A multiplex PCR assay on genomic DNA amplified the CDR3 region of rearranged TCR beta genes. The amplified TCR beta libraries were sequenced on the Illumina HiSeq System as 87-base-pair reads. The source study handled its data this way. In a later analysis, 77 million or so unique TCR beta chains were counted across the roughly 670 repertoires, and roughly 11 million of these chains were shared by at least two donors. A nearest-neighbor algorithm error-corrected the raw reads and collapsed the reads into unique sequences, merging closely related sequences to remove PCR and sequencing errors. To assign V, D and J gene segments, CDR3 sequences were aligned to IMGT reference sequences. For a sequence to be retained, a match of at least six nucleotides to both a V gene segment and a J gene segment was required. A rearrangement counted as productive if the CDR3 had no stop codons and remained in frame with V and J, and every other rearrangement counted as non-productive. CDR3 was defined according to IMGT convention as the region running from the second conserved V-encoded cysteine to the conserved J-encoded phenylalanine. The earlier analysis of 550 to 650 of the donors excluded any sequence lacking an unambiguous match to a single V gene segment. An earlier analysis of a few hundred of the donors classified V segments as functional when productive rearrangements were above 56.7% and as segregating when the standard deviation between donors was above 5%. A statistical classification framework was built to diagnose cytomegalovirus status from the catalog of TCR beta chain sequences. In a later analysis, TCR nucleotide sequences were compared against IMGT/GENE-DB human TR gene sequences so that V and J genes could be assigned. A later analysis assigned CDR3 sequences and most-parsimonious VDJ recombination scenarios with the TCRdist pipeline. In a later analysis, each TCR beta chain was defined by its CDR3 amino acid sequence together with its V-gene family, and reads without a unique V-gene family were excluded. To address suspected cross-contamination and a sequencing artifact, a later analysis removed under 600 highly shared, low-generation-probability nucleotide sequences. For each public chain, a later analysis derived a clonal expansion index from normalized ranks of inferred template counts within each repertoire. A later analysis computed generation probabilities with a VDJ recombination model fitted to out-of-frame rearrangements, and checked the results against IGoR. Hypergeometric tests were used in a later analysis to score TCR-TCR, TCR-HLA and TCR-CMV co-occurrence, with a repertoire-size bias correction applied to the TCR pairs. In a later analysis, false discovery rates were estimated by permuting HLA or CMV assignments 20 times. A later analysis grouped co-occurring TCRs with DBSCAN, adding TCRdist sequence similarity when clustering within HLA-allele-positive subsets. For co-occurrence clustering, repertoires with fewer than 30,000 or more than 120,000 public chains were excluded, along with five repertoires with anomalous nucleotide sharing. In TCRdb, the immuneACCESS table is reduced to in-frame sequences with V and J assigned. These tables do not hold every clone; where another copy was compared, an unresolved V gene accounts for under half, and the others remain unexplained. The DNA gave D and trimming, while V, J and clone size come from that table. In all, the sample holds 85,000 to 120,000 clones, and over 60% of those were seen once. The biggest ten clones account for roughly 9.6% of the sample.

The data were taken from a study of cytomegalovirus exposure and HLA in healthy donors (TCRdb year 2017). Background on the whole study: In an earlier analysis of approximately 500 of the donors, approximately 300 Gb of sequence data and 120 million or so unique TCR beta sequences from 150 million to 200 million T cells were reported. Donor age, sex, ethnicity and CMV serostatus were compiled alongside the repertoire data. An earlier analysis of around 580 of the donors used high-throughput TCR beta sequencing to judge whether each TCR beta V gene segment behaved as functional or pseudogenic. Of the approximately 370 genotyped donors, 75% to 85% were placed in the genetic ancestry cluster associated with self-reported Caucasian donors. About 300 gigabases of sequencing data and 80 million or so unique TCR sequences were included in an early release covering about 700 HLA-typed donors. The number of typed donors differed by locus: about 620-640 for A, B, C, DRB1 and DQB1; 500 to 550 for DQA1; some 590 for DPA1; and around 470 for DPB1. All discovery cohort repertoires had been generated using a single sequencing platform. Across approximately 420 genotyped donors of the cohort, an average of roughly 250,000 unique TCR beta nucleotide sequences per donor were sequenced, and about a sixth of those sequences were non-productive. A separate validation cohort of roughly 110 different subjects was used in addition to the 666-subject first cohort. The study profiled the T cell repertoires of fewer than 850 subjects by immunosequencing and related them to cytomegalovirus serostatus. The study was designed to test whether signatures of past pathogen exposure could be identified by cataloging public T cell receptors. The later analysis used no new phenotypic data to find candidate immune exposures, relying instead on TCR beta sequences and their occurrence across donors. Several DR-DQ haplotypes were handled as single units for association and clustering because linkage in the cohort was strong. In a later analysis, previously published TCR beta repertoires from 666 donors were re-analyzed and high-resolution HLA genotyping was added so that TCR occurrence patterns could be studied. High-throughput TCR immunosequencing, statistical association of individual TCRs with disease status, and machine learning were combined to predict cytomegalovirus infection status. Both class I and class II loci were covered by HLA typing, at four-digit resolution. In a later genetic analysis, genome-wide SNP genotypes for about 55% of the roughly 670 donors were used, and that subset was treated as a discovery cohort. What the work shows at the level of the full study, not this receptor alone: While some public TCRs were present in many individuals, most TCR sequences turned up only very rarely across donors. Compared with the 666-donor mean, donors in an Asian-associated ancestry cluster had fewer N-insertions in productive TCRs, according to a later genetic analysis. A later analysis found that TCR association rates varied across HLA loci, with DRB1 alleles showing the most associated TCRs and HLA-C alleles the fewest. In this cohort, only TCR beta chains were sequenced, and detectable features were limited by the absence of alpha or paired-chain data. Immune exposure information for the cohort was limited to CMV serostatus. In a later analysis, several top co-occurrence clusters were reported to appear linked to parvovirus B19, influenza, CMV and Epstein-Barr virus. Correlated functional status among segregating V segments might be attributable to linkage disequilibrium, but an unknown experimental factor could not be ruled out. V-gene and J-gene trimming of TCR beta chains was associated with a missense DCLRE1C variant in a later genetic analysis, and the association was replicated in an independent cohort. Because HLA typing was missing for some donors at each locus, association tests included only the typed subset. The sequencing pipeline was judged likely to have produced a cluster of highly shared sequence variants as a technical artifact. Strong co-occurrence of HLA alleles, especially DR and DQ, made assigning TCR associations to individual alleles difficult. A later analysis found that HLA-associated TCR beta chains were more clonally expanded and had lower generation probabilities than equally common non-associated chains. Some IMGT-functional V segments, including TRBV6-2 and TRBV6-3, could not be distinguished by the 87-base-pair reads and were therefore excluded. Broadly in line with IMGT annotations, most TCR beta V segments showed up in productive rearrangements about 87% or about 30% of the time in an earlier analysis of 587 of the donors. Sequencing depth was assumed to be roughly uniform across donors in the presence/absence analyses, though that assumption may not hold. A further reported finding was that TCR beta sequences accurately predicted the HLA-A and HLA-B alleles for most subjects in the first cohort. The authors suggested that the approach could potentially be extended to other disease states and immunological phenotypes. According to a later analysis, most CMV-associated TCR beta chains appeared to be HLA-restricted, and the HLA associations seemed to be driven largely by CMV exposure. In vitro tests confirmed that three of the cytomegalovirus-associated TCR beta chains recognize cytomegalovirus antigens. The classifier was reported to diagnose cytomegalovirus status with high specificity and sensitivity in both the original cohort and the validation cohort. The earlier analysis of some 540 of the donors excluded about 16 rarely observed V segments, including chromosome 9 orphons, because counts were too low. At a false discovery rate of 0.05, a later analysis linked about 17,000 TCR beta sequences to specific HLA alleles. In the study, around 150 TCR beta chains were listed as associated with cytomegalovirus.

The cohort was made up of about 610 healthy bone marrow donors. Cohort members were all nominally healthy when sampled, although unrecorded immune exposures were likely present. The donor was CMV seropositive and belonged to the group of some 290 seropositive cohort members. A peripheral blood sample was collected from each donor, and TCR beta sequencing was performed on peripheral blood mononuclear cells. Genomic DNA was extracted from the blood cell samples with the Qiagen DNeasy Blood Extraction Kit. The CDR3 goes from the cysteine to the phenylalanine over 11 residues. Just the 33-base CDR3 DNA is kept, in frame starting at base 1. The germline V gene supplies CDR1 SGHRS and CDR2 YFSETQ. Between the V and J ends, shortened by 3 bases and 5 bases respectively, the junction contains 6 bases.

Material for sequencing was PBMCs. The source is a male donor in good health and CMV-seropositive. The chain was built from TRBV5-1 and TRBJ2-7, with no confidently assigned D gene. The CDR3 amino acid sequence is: CASSSLDEQYF. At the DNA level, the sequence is TGCGCCAGCAGCTCCCTAGACGAGCAGTACTTC.